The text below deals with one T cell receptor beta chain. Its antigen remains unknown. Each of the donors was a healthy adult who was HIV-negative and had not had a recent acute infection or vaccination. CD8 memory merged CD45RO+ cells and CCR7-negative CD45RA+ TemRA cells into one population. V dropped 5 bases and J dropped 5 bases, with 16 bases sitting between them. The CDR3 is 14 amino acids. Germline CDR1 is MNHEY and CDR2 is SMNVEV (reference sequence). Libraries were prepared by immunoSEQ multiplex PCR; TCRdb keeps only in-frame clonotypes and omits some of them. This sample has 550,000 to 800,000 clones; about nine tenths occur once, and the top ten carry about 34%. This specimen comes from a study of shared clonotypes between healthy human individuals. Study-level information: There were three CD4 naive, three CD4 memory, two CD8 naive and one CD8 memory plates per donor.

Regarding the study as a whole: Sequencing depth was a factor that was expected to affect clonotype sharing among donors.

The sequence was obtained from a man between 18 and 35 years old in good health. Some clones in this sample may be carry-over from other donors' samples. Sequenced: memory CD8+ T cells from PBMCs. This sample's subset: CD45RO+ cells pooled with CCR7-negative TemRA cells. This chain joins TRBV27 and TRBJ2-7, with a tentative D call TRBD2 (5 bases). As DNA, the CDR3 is TGTGCCAGCAGTACCCTAGCCCCGACCGACGAGCAGTACTTC. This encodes CASSTLAPTDEQYF.